This T cell receptor (beta chain) was recorded in a study of T cells in Graves' hyperthyroidism and ophthalmopathy (dated by TCRdb to the late 2010s). Background on the whole study: Peripheral blood samples were taken at the time of initial diagnosis, prior to any treatment. Following sampling, methimazole starting at 30 mg daily was given to hyperthyroidism patients, and high-dose intravenous methylprednisolone was given to ophthalmopathy patients. The roughly 91 discovery patients were randomly divided into training and test sets at a 7:3 ratio. TCR V-J signatures able to tell the groups apart were searched for in a discovery cohort of approximately 95 patients, of whom 43 had Graves' ophthalmopathy and roughly 59 had stable Graves' hyperthyroidism. An independent validation cohort of 18 to 20 hyperthyroidism patients and roughly 16 patients who later progressed to ophthalmopathy tested prospective prediction of ophthalmopathy. In addition, the study compared T-cell repertoires in thyroid tissue and in blood from about 6 Graves' hyperthyroidism patients. The paper reports TCR Vbeta CDR3 sequencing of more than 120 peripheral blood samples: around 45 ophthalmopathy, some 80 hyperthyroidism and 17 progressor patients.

The CDR3 holds 13 amino acids from the cysteine to the phenylalanine. The DNA shown is the 39-base CDR3, in frame from base 1. V sheds 1 base and J sheds 5 bases, leaving 8 bases between their ends. The germline V gene provides CDR1 SGHTA and CDR2 FQGNSA. Amplification of TCR beta CDR3 regions was carried out from RNA transcripts. A first-round RT-PCR of the TCR CDR3 used the HTBI primer set with the Qiagen OneStep RT-PCR kit. The libraries were constructed in a second round of multiplex PCR and then size-selected and purified. Sequencing of the libraries was done on an Illumina HiSeq2000 using paired-end 100 bp reads. The original pipeline was this. SOAPnuke was used to process the raw data, with reads discarded if the reads contained adapters or uncalled bases, had a mean Phred below 15, or lacked an exact constant-primer or identifier match. High-quality paired reads were merged using COPE v1.2.5, and each unique nucleotide sequence was defined as a clonotype. MiTCR v1.1 was used to align the clonotypes against IMGT TRBV, TRBD and TRBJ reference segments. Only V-J combinations with frequency above 0.0001, covering 99% to 99.2% of repertoires, were analysed. A TCS score was defined as the ratio of F50 (clonal expansion) to E x V (chaos), with BLOSUM62-based TCRdist applied between CDR3 peptides within each V-J. Welch's t-statistics and random forest reduced around 510 V-J features to fewer than 15, which were used in a naive Bayes classifier (R e1071). TCRdb applied fastp at Q25 and MiXCR to the public reads, then kept only in-frame beta chains. Each entry merges the rows of one CDR3 protein and shows their most common DNA and genes. V and J calls and clone size were set by TCRdb, not the authors. This sample comprises fewer than 550,000 distinct CDR3 sequences, approximately 25% of them detected only once. Jointly, the top ten make up 11% of the sample.

Paper-wide results and their limitations: In validation, the model predicted progression to ophthalmopathy with approximately 71% sensitivity and about 73% specificity, a median of 6.5 months before onset. No statistical method was used to set the sample size in advance, and investigators knew the group allocation. A model built on a 13 V-J signature distinguished ophthalmopathy from stable hyperthyroidism, reaching over 85% sensitivity and around 82% specificity in cross-validation and 80%/75% in testing. Most expanded thyroid clonotypes (frequency above 0.001) were also detected in blood, suggesting blood repertoires may reflect thyroid immune responses.

This clonotype was counted ten times or more. It has no known antigen specificity. One base away there is no much larger clone; base qualities are not given. Ophthalmopathy patients had moderately to severely active disease, Clinical Activity Score of at least 3, NOSPECS grade of at least 4, and duration under 3 months. Exclusion was applied to patients with uncontrolled infections, other autoimmune diseases, pregnancy or lactation. Diagnoses relied on clinical symptoms, serum thyroxine and TRAb, thyroid ultrasound and orbital computed tomography. PBMCs were separated from over 9 ml of fresh peripheral blood using Ficoll-Paque density gradient centrifugation. Total RNA was extracted with Trizol reagent, and quality was checked on an Agilent 2100 Bioanalyzer.

This receptor was obtained from a woman aged 30 to 39 with Graves' ophthalmopathy. In this chain, TRBV7-2 is recombined with TRBJ2-5, with the D segment identity uncertain. The sequencing sample was made of blood. The CDR3 loop reads CASSLVLLETQYF. The nucleotide sequence reads as follows: TGTGCCAGCAGCTTAGTCCTGTTGGAGACCCAGTACTTC.